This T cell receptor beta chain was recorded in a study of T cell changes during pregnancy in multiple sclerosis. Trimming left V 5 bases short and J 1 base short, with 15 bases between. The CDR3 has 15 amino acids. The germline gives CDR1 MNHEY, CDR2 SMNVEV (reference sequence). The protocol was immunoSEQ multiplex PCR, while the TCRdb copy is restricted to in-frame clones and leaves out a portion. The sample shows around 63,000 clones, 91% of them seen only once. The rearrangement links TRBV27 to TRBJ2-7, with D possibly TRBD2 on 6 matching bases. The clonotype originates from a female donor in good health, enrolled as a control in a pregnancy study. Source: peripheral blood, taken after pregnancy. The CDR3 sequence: CASSGAAGPSYEQYF. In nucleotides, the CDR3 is TGTGCCAGCAGTGGGGCGGCGGGGCCTTCCTACGAGCAGTACTTC.